Listed below are T cell receptor beta chains from one sample, sequenced in a study of OX40 agonist ivuxolimab in advanced cancers. Sequenced by immunoSEQ multiplex PCR; TCRdb stores in-frame clones only, minus some. The data show about 67,000 clones, about 89% seen once. The material sequenced was CD4+ or CD8+ T cells sorted from blood, taken in a trial of the OX40 agonist ivuxolimab. The receptors originated from an adult with an advanced solid tumor such as melanoma, head and neck, liver or kidney cancer. The CDR3 runs from the conserved cysteine through the conserved F or W. D genes are given only for firm matches.

v_call: TRBV15; d_call: TRBD2; cdr3_aa: CATSNPPQSGSINEQFF
v_call: TRBV4-2; d_call: TRBD1; cdr3_aa: CASSLGQPQYEQYF
v_call: TRBV27; d_call: TRBD1; cdr3_aa: CASRSRDRGVYEQYF
v_call: TRBV7-9; d_call: -; cdr3_aa: CASSLTGGGSEKLFF
v_call: TRBV28; d_call: TRBD1; cdr3_aa: CASRDTTGSSYNEQFF
v_call: TRBV5-1; d_call: -; cdr3_aa: CASSLESRGIKEKLFF
v_call: TRBV11-2; d_call: TRBD2; cdr3_aa: CASSLTTSGTSYEQYF
v_call: TRBV28; d_call: TRBD1; cdr3_aa: CASSARTGALSTNEKLFF
v_call: TRBV6-1; d_call: -; cdr3_aa: CASSDKGNQPQHF
v_call: TRBV30; d_call: -; cdr3_aa: CAWNLGQGRYEQYF
v_call: TRBV28; d_call: -; cdr3_aa: CASSLDSFNYGYTF
v_call: TRBV7-2; d_call: -; cdr3_aa: CASSWTATNEKLFF
v_call: TRBV28; d_call: -; cdr3_aa: CASSLRPEQFF
v_call: TRBV5-1; d_call: -; cdr3_aa: CASSLLGTATNEKLFF
v_call: TRBV21-1; d_call: -; cdr3_aa: CASSNRDWYEQYF
v_call: TRBV7-6; d_call: -; cdr3_aa: CASSPSGRPLGGTNEKLFF
v_call: TRBV6-4; d_call: -; cdr3_aa: CASSDSNKNTEAFF
v_call: TRBV18; d_call: -; cdr3_aa: CASSQDGQLYNSPLHF
v_call: TRBV2; d_call: TRBD1; cdr3_aa: CASSEGDRGNEQFF
v_call: TRBV6-5; d_call: -; cdr3_aa: CASSYGGETQYF
v_call: TRBV7-9; d_call: TRBD1; cdr3_aa: CASSLAGTGGPDTQYF
v_call: TRBV28; d_call: TRBD1; cdr3_aa: CASSLLDRATGELFF
v_call: TRBV9; d_call: TRBD1; cdr3_aa: CASSVTGGHTEAFF
v_call: TRBV5-1; d_call: TRBD1; cdr3_aa: CASSLGTGYDYGYTF
v_call: TRBV6-5; d_call: -; cdr3_aa: CASSYGGGSQPQHF
v_call: TRBV7-9; d_call: TRBD2; cdr3_aa: CASSLGSGTSNEQFF
v_call: TRBV7-2; d_call: -; cdr3_aa: CASSWSRTGYGYTF
v_call: TRBV7-2; d_call: -; cdr3_aa: CASSLVRGGEQFF
v_call: TRBV6-4; d_call: TRBD1; cdr3_aa: CASSEDRGSYEQYF
v_call: TRBV30; d_call: TRBD1; cdr3_aa: CACPLGAGGTGELFF
v_call: TRBV5-6; d_call: -; cdr3_aa: CASSLIGQNDF
v_call: TRBV27; d_call: -; cdr3_aa: CASSFWRDQPQHF